Sequencing of this T cell receptor (beta chain) was carried out in a study of vaccination effects on CD4 cells after COVID-19. CD4+ T cells were isolated after around ten days of culture. Participants were given two doses of BNT162b2 or mRNA-1273 vaccine. Prior SARS-CoV-2 infection was absent in the vaccine recipients, as shown by negative nucleocapsid antibodies. Half-medium replacement with IL-2 medium occurred on days 3 and 7. Details on this clone: Its antigen is currently unknown.

The assay was immunoSEQ multiplex PCR, and TCRdb's table has in-frame clones only and misses some. The profile shows under 35,000 clones, roughly 81% of them singletons. Points from the study as a whole: After vaccination of healthy people, only 1 of 255 vaccine-induced clones cross-reacted with common cold coronaviruses. Few convalescent patients and no early post-infection timepoints were included in the study.

This clonotype was obtained from a human donor who received a COVID-19 vaccine. The sequencing here drew on CD4+ T cells from PBMCs cultured without peptide, taken after COVID-19 vaccination.

This CDR3 is CASSRDRSNYGYTF. For the CDR3, the DNA is TGTGCCAGCAGCCGGGACCGCTCTAACTATGGCTACACCTTC. This sequence joins TRBV6-5 and TRBJ1-2; weak D call: TRBD1 (5 bases). CDR1 is MNHEY, CDR2 SVGAGI, per germline. This CDR3 has 14 amino acids. The V end was cut by 6 bases, the J end by 0 bases, with 11 bases between.